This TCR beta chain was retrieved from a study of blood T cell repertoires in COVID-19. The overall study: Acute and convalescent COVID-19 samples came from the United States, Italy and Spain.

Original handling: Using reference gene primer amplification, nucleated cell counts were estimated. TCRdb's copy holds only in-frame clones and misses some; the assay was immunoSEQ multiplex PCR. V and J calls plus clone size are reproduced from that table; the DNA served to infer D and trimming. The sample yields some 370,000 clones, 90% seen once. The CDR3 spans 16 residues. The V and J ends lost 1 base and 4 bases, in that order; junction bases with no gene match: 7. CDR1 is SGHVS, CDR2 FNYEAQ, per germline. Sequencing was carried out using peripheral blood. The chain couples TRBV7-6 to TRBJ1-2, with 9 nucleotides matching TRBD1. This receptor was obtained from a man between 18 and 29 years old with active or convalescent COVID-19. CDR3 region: CASSLVDRGNGYGYTF. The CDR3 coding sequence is TGTGCCAGCAGCTTAGTCGACAGGGGGAACGGCTATGGCTACACCTTC.